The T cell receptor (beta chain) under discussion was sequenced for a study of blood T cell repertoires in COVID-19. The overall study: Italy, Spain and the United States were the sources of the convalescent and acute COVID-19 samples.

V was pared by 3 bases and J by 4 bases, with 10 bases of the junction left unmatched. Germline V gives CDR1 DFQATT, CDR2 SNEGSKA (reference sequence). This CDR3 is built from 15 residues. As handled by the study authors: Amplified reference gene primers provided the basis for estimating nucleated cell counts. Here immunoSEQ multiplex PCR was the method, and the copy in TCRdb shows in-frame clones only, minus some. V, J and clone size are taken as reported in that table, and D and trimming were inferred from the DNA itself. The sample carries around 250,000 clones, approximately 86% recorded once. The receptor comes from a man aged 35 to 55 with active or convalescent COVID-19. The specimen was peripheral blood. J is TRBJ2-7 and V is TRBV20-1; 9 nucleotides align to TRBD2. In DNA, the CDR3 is TGCAGTGCTAGTCCGAAGGCGGGGGGGTCTTACGAGCAGTACTTC. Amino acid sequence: CSASPKAGGSYEQYF.